This T cell receptor (beta chain) was identified in a study of shared clonotypes between healthy human individuals (dated by TCRdb to 2018 to 2021). The study in broad terms: A couple of women and three men aged 18 to 49 years were included in the cohort. Per donor, three plates each were used for CD4 naive and CD4 memory, two for CD8 naive, and one for CD8 memory. To estimate repertoire size and how much clonotypes are shared between individuals, the study performed deep sequencing of blood TCR repertoires from roughly five healthy adults. Different laboratories and diverse techniques were used to prepare libraries and sequence TCR repertoires, to increase sequencing depth and limit assay-specific biases. Between about 0.85 and 9.5 billion PBMCs per donor were obtained by leukapheresis.

Results the study describes overall, beyond this receptor: When a handful of donors were compared, the shared fraction of clonotypes was around 5.1% for naive CD4, 3.5% to 4% for naive CD8, about 2.5% for memory CD4, and roughly 0.43% for memory CD8. Sampling was restricted to blood, and TCR repertoires in tissue are likely to differ from TCR repertoires in blood. Incomplete sequencing was indicated by rarefaction of sorted-subset datasets, despite the large sequencing depth. Compared with non-shared clonotypes, clonotypes shared by all four sorted-subset donors had higher generation probabilities. Naive subsets generally had larger estimated clonotype richness than memory subsets. Based on pairwise subsampling, the degree of clonotype sharing among donors was expected to be affected by sequencing depth. Because the study included a small number of donors, the genetic and exposure-history diversity represented was limited.

Using the deep immunoSEQ assay, multiplex PCR amplified TCR CDR3 regions from genomic DNA. Genomic DNA extracted from each cell subset was distributed evenly over all wells of several immunoSEQ 96-well plates, and each plate served as one replicate. For sorted subsets, around 200 ng genomic DNA, equal to tens of thousands of T cell genomes, was loaded into each replicate PCR. Purified libraries were quantified with a Qubit 3.0 fluorometer, sized on a Bioanalyzer 2100, and re-quantified with the KAPA Library Quantification kit. A separate single-read 150-cycle Illumina NextSeq 550 flow cell was used to sequence each immunoSEQ 96-well plate. The study's processing was this. Because the immunoSEQ output held only junctional sequences and lacked quality scores, the filtering could not match the filtering applied to full-length reads. To assign V/J genes and CDR3, sequences were annotated using PyIR, a Python wrapper for IgBLAST v1.9, with IMGT germline references. Reads with weak V/J assignments (E-value above 1e-6), missing CDR3, stop codons, out-of-frame junctions, or ambiguous translated residues were removed. V3J clonotypes were defined by identical inferred V gene, J gene, and CDR3 amino acid sequence. Percentage overlap between repertoires was computed as shared unique clonotypes divided by the size of the smaller repertoire. Richness of each repertoire was evaluated using RTK rarefaction, the Chao1 estimator, and Recon v2.1 estimates of unobserved clonotypes. For all TCRbeta clonotypes obtained by the gDNA method from four donors, generation probabilities were computed with OLGA. TCRdb re-hosts the immuneACCESS table, in-frame sequences only. Its copies lack some clones; in the studies checked, an unresolved V gene accounts for under half of them, and the cause for the rest is not known. The DNA gave D and trimming, while V, J and clone size come from that table. A total of 650,000 to 700,000 clones appear in this sample, 90% of them only once. The ten largest account for more than 30% of the sample.

A single count supports this clone. Its target antigen remains unknown. Base qualities were left out, and no much larger clone turns up one base away. The donors were healthy, HIV-negative adults who had no recently reported acute infections or vaccinations. Every donor was a Caucasian adult living in Nashville, Tennessee, USA. The CD8 memory samples were a combination of magnetically selected CD45RO+ cells and CCR7-negative CD45RA+ effector memory (TemRA) cells. After blood collection by leukapheresis, PBMCs were isolated using Ficoll-Histopaque density gradient centrifugation and then cryopreserved in the vapor phase of liquid nitrogen. Analytical flow cytometry was used to check the purity and quantity of every magnetically sorted T cell population. From each sorted fraction, genomic DNA was isolated and quantified by UV absorbance on a Nanodrop 2000c. Sequences SQVTM (CDR1) and ANQGSEA (CDR2) are obtained from the germline V gene. From its cysteine to its phenylalanine, the CDR3 spans 13 amino acids. Of all the DNA, just the CDR3 is kept, 39 bases in frame from base 1. Cut back by 4 bases and 2 bases, the V and J ends lie 12 bases apart.

Sequencing was done on a sample of memory CD8+ T cells from PBMCs. The sample's cell subset or site label is to be understood as: CD45RO+ cells pooled with CCR7-negative TemRA cells. The V and J segments used are TRBV29-1 and TRBJ2-7; the D gene cannot be resolved reliably. This TCR was recovered from a man aged 18 to 29 in good health. Some clones in this sample may be carry-over from other donors' samples. The DNA is as follows: TGCAGCGTTGTCGGTCCGGCCGCCTACGAGCAGTACTTC. This sequence encodes CSVVGPAAYEQYF.